These 24 T cell receptor beta chains originate from one sample sequenced in a study of PD-L1 blockade in urothelial cancer. Data came from immunoSEQ multiplex PCR; TCRdb stores just in-frame clones and leaves some out. The data hold under 90,000 clones, with around nine tenths observed a single time. Sequencing was performed on PBMCs, taken around atezolizumab (anti-PD-L1) treatment. The source is a man aged 55-75 years with urothelial cancer.

The chain links TRBV4-2 to TRBJ1-4; 9 bases are a match to TRBD1. Germline CDR1 and CDR2: LGHNA and YNFKEQ. CDR3 length: 17 residues. V gave up 3 bases and J gave up 7 bases; unmatched junction bases: 12. The CDR3 DNA sequence: TGTGCCAGCAGCCAGGAGTACCCCGGGACAGGGCGTGAAAAACTGTTTTTT. Its protein product is CASSQEYPGTGREKLFF.

This clone appeared once. The chain links TRBV7-2 to TRBJ2-2, with D hard to call. Trimming pared 5 bases from V and 5 bases from J, leaving 9 bases between. Germline V lookup: CDR1 SGHTA, CDR2 FQGNSA. The CDR3 spans 13 residues. The CDR3, as DNA: TGTGCCAGCAGCCCCCGTCTTACCGGGGAGCTGTTTTTT. It encodes CASSPRLTGELFF.

This chain joins TRBV5-3 and TRBJ2-7, with D uncertain. TRBV5-3 is known as an ORF, though its function is uncertain. The CDR3 is 15 amino acids. Trimming cost V 2 bases and J 0 bases, with 12 bases left between them. The CDR3 loop is CARSFVTPSSYEQYF. Written as DNA, the CDR3 is TGTGCCAGAAGCTTTGTCACCCCGAGCTCCTACGAGCAGTACTTC.

V gene TRBV11-2 combines with J gene TRBJ2-3; no clear D gene. CDR1 and CDR2 (germline): SGHAT, FQNNGV. This CDR3 has 13 amino acids. V was cut by 5 bases and J by 2 bases, with 8 bases left in between. The CDR3 nucleotides read TGTGCCAGCAGCGGCACCAACACAGATACGCAGTATTTT. Translating it yields CASSGTNTDTQYF.

This clone was found once. The V gene is TRBV2, the J gene TRBJ1-2; 10 bases match TRBD1. This CDR3 is 13 amino acids long. Germline V gene data show CDR1 as SNHLY and CDR2 as FYNNEI. Trimming cost V 7 bases and J 6 bases; bases outside gene matches: 5. The CDR3 sequence: CASNRDRGDGYTF. In nucleotides, the CDR3 is TGTGCCAGCAACCGGGACAGGGGTGATGGCTACACCTTC.

The chain recombines TRBV29-1 with TRBJ1-1; possible D gene TRBD1, 5 bases. The CDR3 loop spans 14 amino acids. V was pared by 7 bases and J by 3 bases, with 18 bases between. Germline V gene data show CDR1 as SQVTM and CDR2 as ANQGSEA. As DNA, the CDR3 is TGCAGCGCCGCCACAAGGGGAGGAGACACTGAAGCTTTCTTT. Translated: CSAATRGGDTEAFF. The full variable domain, with the rest looked up from reference TRBV29-1 and TRBJ1-1, is SAVISQKPSRDICQRGTSLTIQCQVDSQVTMMFWYRQQPGQSLTLIATANQGSEATYESGFVIDKFPISRPNLTFSTLTVSNMSPEDSSIYLCSAATRGGDTEAFFGQGTRLTVV.

This rearrangement joins TRBV9 to TRBJ2-3; D not resolved. The CDR3 is 15 residues long. Trimming removed 0 bases at V and 1 base at J, with 9 bases between. Germline values: CDR1 SGDLS, CDR2 YYNGEE. CDR3 DNA sequence: TGTGCCAGCAGCGTAGCTCCCCGGGGCACAGATACGCAGTATTTT. It specifies CASSVAPRGTDTQYF.

The V gene is TRBV5-4, the J gene TRBJ2-7, with 7 bases fitting TRBD1. The junction had 3 bases not matched to a gene; V was cut back by 2 bases and J by 7 bases. This CDR3 comprises 12 residues. Germline V gene sequence: CDR1 SGHNT, CDR2 YYREEE (reference sequence). The CDR3 sequence: CASSFHRGEQYF. CDR3 bases: TGTGCCAGCAGCTTCCACAGGGGAGAGCAGTACTTC.

This chain links TRBV6-5 with TRBJ2-4; TRBD2 matches at 7 bases. The CDR3 runs to 11 residues. V gave up 5 bases and J gave up 10 bases; unmatched junction bases: 2. Germline V CDR1 and CDR2: MNHEY, SVGAGI. The CDR3 bases are TGTGCCAGCAGTCTCGGGGGGATTCAGTACTTC. Residues: CASSLGGIQYF.

The genes are TRBV2 and TRBJ2-7, with 8 bases that match TRBD1. This CDR3 has 14 amino acids. Germline V gene sequence: CDR1 SNHLY, CDR2 FYNNEI. The ends lost 3 bases at V and 4 bases at J; junction bases unmatched: 5. The CDR3 loop is CASSEQGARYEQYF. CDR3 in DNA: TGTGCCAGCAGTGAGCAGGGGGCGAGGTACGAGCAGTACTTC.

Here the CDR3 DNA reads TGTGCCAGCAGTCCCTCGATGGGGGGGGGTTACAATGAGCAGTTCTTC. Amino acid sequence: CASSPSMGGGYNEQFF. The genes are TRBV27 and TRBJ2-1; 7 nucleotides match TRBD2. Trimming removed 5 bases from V and 4 bases from J; junction bases left unmatched: 11. In germline, CDR1 is MNHEY, CDR2 SMNVEV (reference sequence). This CDR3 spans 16 amino acids.

This clone turned up a few times. This chain connects TRBV30 to TRBJ1-3; maybe TRBD1 (5 bases). CDR1 and CDR2 from the germline V gene are GTSNPN and SVGIG (reference sequence). V dropped 8 bases and J dropped 5 bases, with 16 bases sitting between them. CDR3 length equals 13 residues. The CDR3 region is CAVGGVHRNTIYF. Written as DNA, the CDR3 is TGTGCCGTTGGAGGGGTTCATCGAAACACCATATATTTT.

The rearrangement links TRBV7-7 to TRBJ2-5, with TRBD2 identical over 7 bases. The CDR3 has 15 residues. The germline CDR1 and CDR2 sequences are SSHAT and FNYEAQ (reference sequence). V lost 0 bases, J lost 3 bases, and 4 bases stayed unmatched. The CDR3: CASSLAFSGEETQYF. The CDR3 region has the DNA TGTGCCAGCAGCTTAGCGTTCAGCGGGGAAGAGACCCAGTACTTC.

V is TRBV19 and J is TRBJ1-2; 11 bases align to TRBD1. V dropped 5 bases and J dropped 5; count of bases not matched to a gene: 7. This CDR3 has 15 amino acids. The germline V gene encodes CDR1 LNHDA and CDR2 SQIVND (reference sequence). As DNA, the CDR3 is TGTGCCAGTAGTGCGGACAGGGGGCGCCGGTATGGCTACACCTTC. Amino acid sequence: CASSADRGRRYGYTF.

The count of this clone is one. The rearrangement uses TRBV9 and TRBJ2-3; unclear D gene. Trimming took off 4 bases at V and 0 bases at J, with 3 bases between the two ends. This CDR3 spans 12 amino acids. The V gene's germline CDR1 is SGDLS and CDR2 YYNGEE. CDR3 sequence: CASSPSTDTQYF. DNA for the CDR3: TGTGCCAGCAGCCCGAGCACAGATACGCAGTATTTT. Combining the CDR3 with reference TRBV9 and TRBJ2-3 gives the whole variable domain DSGVTQTPKHLITATGQRVTLRCSPRSGDLSVYWYQQSLDQGLQFLIQYYNGEERAKGNILERFSAQQFPDLHSELNLSSLELGDSALYFCASSPSTDTQYFGPGTRLTVL.

The chain carries TRBV7-2 and TRBJ2-7, with D perhaps matching TRBD1 (5 bases). The CDR3 length is 15 residues. CDR1 is SGHTA, CDR2 FQGNSA, per germline. Trimming shortened V by 2 bases and J by 1 base, and 12 bases separated the two germline ends. The CDR3 nucleotides read TGTGCCAGCAGCTTATGGCAGGGTAAATCCTACGAGCAGTACTTC. Translated: CASSLWQGKSYEQYF. Together with reference TRBV7-2 and TRBJ2-7, the CDR3 gives the full variable domain: GAGVSQSPSNKVTEKGKDVELRCDPISGHTALYWYRQSLGQGLEFLIYFQGNSAPDKSGLPSDRFSAERTGGSVSTLTIQRTQQEDSAVYLCASSLWQGKSYEQYFGPGTRLTVT.

The chain is built from TRBV28 and TRBJ1-2; D not resolved. This CDR3 comprises 14 residues. V shed 5 bases and J shed 2 bases, with 12 bases lying between them. Germline V gene sequence: CDR1 MDHEN, CDR2 SYDVKM. This CDR3 is CASSLDTQNYGYTF. As DNA, the CDR3 is TGTGCCAGCAGTCTCGACACGCAGAACTATGGCTACACCTTC.

Note on this clone: An end of the junction differs from the germline gene, which may be a read error. The J gene is TRBJ1-5, the V gene TRBV2; 8 bases are shared with TRBD1. CDR3 length: 15 residues. From germline, CDR1 is SNHLY and CDR2 FYNNEI. The CDR3 reads CASREDRGYNQPQHF. The CDR3 DNA follows: TGTGCCAGCAGGGAAGACAGGGGTTACAATCAGCCCCAGCATTTT.

The CDR3 nucleotides are TGCGCCAGCAGCCGTTTCCCGGGAGTAGCCTACGAGCAGTACTTC. As protein: CASSRFPGVAYEQYF. This chain uses TRBV4-1 with TRBJ2-7, with a possible D match to TRBD2 (6 bases). Germline V gene lookup returns CDR1 MGHRA and CDR2 YSYEKL. The CDR3 totals 15 residues. The V end lost 4 bases, the J end lost 2 bases, and 15 bases lay between the germline ends.

The chain couples TRBV5-1 to TRBJ2-5; D is unclear. Germline CDR1 reads SGHRS; CDR2 reads YFSETQ. This CDR3 spans 14 amino acids. Trimming took off 1 base at V and 2 bases at J, with 9 bases between the two ends. CDR3 sequence reads: CASSLTARQETQYF. As DNA, the CDR3 is TGCGCCAGCAGCTTGACTGCGAGACAAGAGACCCAGTACTTC. Based on the CDR3 plus reference TRBV5-1 and TRBJ2-5, the full variable domain is KAGVTQTPRYLIKTRGQQVTLSCSPISGHRSVSWYQQTPGQGLQFLFEYFSETQRNKGNFPGRFSGRQFSNSRSEMNVSTLELGDSALYLCASSLTARQETQYFGPGTRLLVL.

The chain links TRBV6-4 to TRBJ1-1; the match to TRBD1 covers 9 bases. V gave up 2 bases and J gave up 1 base; unmatched junction bases: 14. The CDR3 runs 19 residues. CDR1 and CDR2 from the germline V gene are MRHNA and SNTAGT. CDR3 residues: CASSDERTGVYRRNTEAFF. The CDR3 DNA reads as TGTGCCAGCAGTGACGAACGGACAGGGGTTTATCGGAGGAACACTGAAGCTTTCTTT.

This rearrangement joins TRBV4-2 to TRBJ2-2, with a weak D call TRBD2 (5 bases). The CDR3 spans 16 residues. V lost 0 bases and J lost 4, with 12 bases in between. Germline-derived CDR1 and CDR2 are LGHNA and YNFKEQ. This CDR3 is CASSQDLSGLTGELFF. CDR3 sequence (DNA): TGTGCCAGCAGCCAAGATCTGAGCGGACTCACCGGGGAGCTGTTTTTT.

This rearrangement joins TRBV30 to TRBJ2-7; tentative D call: TRBD1 (6 bases). The CDR3 totals 13 residues. Germline V gene lookup returns CDR1 GTSNPN and CDR2 SVGIG (reference sequence). V lost 5 bases, J lost 3 bases, and 14 bases lay in between. The CDR3 DNA sequence: TGTGCCTGGGGGGACACGGTATACTACGAGCAGTACTTC. Translated, it gives CAWGDTVYYEQYF.

The genes are TRBV2 and TRBJ2-5; D is undetermined. Trimming pared 7 bases from V and 0 bases from J, leaving 6 bases between. The CDR3 consists of 12 residues. Germline CDR1 SNHLY, CDR2 FYNNEI. The CDR3 bases are TGTGCCAGCACCGGGTACCAAGAGACCCAGTACTTC. As protein: CASTGYQETQYF.